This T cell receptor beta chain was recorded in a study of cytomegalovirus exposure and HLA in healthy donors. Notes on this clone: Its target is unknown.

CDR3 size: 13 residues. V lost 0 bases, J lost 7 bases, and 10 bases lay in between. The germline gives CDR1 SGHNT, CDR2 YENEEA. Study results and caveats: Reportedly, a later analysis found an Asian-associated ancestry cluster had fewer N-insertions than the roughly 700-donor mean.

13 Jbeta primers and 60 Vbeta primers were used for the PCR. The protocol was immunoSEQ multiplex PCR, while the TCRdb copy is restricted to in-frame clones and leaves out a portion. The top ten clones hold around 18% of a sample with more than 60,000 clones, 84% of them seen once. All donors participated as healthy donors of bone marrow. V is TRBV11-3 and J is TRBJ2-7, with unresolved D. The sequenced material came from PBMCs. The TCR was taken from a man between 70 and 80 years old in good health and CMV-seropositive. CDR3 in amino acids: CASSLDGVGEQYF. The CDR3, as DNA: TGTGCCAGCAGCTTAGACGGAGTCGGTGAGCAGTACTTC.